Shown below are 22 T cell receptor beta chains from a single sample sequenced in a study of T cell changes during pregnancy in multiple sclerosis. Sequencing was performed with immunoSEQ multiplex PCR; in TCRdb, only in-frame clones are kept and a portion is missing. The sample shows tens of thousands of clones, more than 85% of them seen only once. The sample was CD4+ T cells from peripheral blood mononuclear cells, taken in the third trimester of pregnancy. Source of these receptors: a female donor in good health, enrolled as a control in a pregnancy study.

The chain recombines TRBV7-2 with TRBJ2-7; possibly TRBD2 for D (6 bases). Germline V lookup: CDR1 SGHTA, CDR2 FQGNSA. The CDR3 is made up of 15 amino acids. V was trimmed by 5 bases and J by 6 bases, leaving 20 bases between them. The CDR3 nucleotides are TGTGCCAGCAGCCACGGAGGGGCCCAGCGGCGCGAGCAGTACTTC. Translated, it gives CASSHGGAQRREQYF.

The chain has TRBV5-1 and TRBJ2-5; the D gene is possibly TRBD1 (6 bases). Germline V lookup: CDR1 SGHRS, CDR2 YFSETQ. Between the trimmed V and J ends, which lost 4 bases and 2 bases, there was a span of 9 bases. The CDR3 extends over 13 amino acids. DNA of the CDR3: TGCGCCAGCAGCCCGGGACAACAAGAGACCCAGTACTTC. It yields the protein CASSPGQQETQYF.

The chain links TRBV18 to TRBJ2-4; the match to TRBD1 covers 9 bases. This CDR3 is 15 amino acids long. After removal of 2 bases from V and 5 bases from J, the junction contained 4 bases not matched to a gene. Germline CDR1 is KGHSH and CDR2 is LQKENI. CDR3 residues: CASSPGQGLENIQYF. As DNA, the CDR3 is TGTGCCAGCTCACCAGGACAGGGGCTCGAAAACATTCAGTACTTC.

The chain employs TRBV5-6 and TRBJ1-1, with TRBD1 as a possible D gene (6 bases). CDR1 and CDR2 from the germline V gene are SGHDT and YYEEEE. V was trimmed by 2 bases and J by 11 bases, leaving 10 bases between them. The CDR3 loop spans 11 amino acids. CDR3 DNA sequence: TGTGCCAGCAGCTTAGGACAGATGGCTTTCTTT. It encodes CASSLGQMAFF.

J is TRBJ1-1 and V is TRBV30; D is perhaps TRBD1 (5 bases). The CDR3 runs 12 residues. Germline lookup yields CDR1 GTSNPN and CDR2 SVGIG (reference sequence). Trimming took off 2 bases at V and 8 bases at J, with 12 bases between the two ends. CDR3 loop: CAWSRGIGEAFF. In DNA form, the CDR3 reads TGTGCCTGGAGTAGGGGAATCGGGGAAGCTTTCTTT.

J is TRBJ2-3 and V is TRBV19; TRBD1 matches at 12 bases. V gave up 5 bases and J gave up 5 bases; unmatched junction bases: 8. CDR1 and CDR2 from the germline V gene are LNHDA and SQIVND (reference sequence). CDR3 length equals 16 residues. The DNA for the CDR3 is TGTGCCAGTAGTGCGTCCGGGACAGGGGGCGTAGATACGCAGTATTTT. Residues: CASSASGTGGVDTQYF.

The chain links TRBV25-1 to TRBJ1-6; possible D gene TRBD1, 5 bases. Trimming took off 3 bases at V and 10 bases at J, with 16 bases between the two ends. The V gene's germline CDR1 is MGHDK and CDR2 SYGVNS. CDR3 size: 15 residues. The CDR3 spells CASSDPAGVRSPLHF. CDR3 nucleotides: TGTGCCAGCAGTGACCCCGCGGGGGTACGGTCACCCCTCCACTTT.

The chain couples TRBV6-5 to TRBJ1-2; possible D gene TRBD1, 6 bases. V was shortened by 5 bases and J by 1 base, with 14 bases between the two germline ends. CDR1 is MNHEY and CDR2 is SVGAGI in the germline V gene. CDR3 size: 15 residues. The CDR3 DNA sequence: TGTGCCAGCAGTAGGCCGGGACAACTTAACTATGGCTACACCTTC. Translated, it gives CASSRPGQLNYGYTF.

V and J are TRBV23-1 and TRBJ1-6, with 11 bases aligning to TRBD1. TRBV23-1 is treated as an ORF (open reading frame) with a function not yet certain. V shed 7 bases, J shed 9 bases, and the junction held 5 bases outside the gene matches. The CDR3 loop spans 14 amino acids. Written as DNA, the CDR3 is TGCGCCAGCAACCGGGACAGGGGGATTTCACCCCTCCACTTT. Encoded protein: CASNRDRGISPLHF.

J is TRBJ1-2 and V is TRBV28; 10 nucleotides match TRBD1. Germline V CDR1 and CDR2: MDHEN, SYDVKM. This CDR3 is built from 14 residues. After removal of 4 bases from V and 6 bases from J, the junction contained 5 bases not matched to a gene. The CDR3 loop reads CASSSLGTGDGYTF. For the CDR3, the DNA is TGTGCCAGCAGTTCCCTCGGGACAGGGGATGGCTACACCTTC.

The chain employs TRBV20-1 and TRBJ2-3; a possible D gene is TRBD1 (6 bases). The V end lost 6 bases, the J end lost 5 bases, and 9 bases lay between the germline ends. Germline V gene sequence: CDR1 DFQATT, CDR2 SNEGSKA (reference sequence). The CDR3 totals 11 residues. CDR3 sequence (DNA): TGCAGTGCGGCACAGGGAGATACGCAGTATTTT. This encodes CSAAQGDTQYF.

The J gene is TRBJ2-5, the V gene TRBV6-5; a possible D gene is TRBD2 (5 bases). The CDR3 extends over 15 amino acids. CDR1 and CDR2 (germline): MNHEY, SVGAGI. Deletions cut 3 bases from V and 2 bases from J, with 13 bases between. The CDR3 coding sequence is TGTGCCAGCAGTTATGGAGGCCTAGGACAAGAGACCCAGTACTTC. Its translation is CASSYGGLGQETQYF.

The sample holds a few counts of this clone. V and J are TRBV19 and TRBJ1-3; D is undetermined. The V gene's germline CDR1 is LNHDA and CDR2 SQIVND (reference sequence). This CDR3 is 14 amino acids long. V was shortened by 8 bases and J by 0 bases, with 11 bases between the two germline ends. CDR3 protein: CASPAGRSGNTIYF. CDR3 DNA sequence: TGTGCCAGTCCCGCAGGCCGCTCTGGAAACACCATATATTTT.

This clone was seen once. The chain couples TRBV19 to TRBJ2-4; 9 bases align to TRBD1. CDR3 length: 15 amino acids. J gave up 9 bases and V 4 bases, and 10 bases lay outside the gene matches. The germline gives CDR1 LNHDA, CDR2 SQIVND (reference sequence). The CDR3 protein is CASSTGQGHGGIQYF. CDR3 nucleotides: TGTGCCAGTAGTACCGGACAGGGGCATGGAGGCATTCAGTACTTC.

This clone was detected once. At one end the junction does not follow the germline gene, possibly because of a read error. This sequence joins TRBV7-8 and TRBJ1-5; D remains unclear. CDR3 length: 15 amino acids. Germline lookup yields CDR1 SGHVS and CDR2 FQNEAQ. The CDR3: CASSLELTPNQPRHF. CDR3 nucleotide sequence: TGTGCCAGCAGCTTAGAACTAACACCCAATCAGCCCCGGCATTTT.

Only one count was recorded for this clone. The V call is TRBV18, the J call TRBJ2-7; 9 positions agree with TRBD1. Germline CDR1 and CDR2: KGHSH and LQKENI. V lost 3 bases to trimming and J lost 7 bases; unmatched junction nucleotides: 1. The CDR3 sequence is 12 residues long. The CDR3 region has the DNA TGTGCCAGCTCACCGACAGGGGGAGAGCAGTACTTC. Residues: CASSPTGGEQYF.

V gene TRBV29-1 combines with J gene TRBJ2-6; tentative D call: TRBD1 (6 bases). Germline values: CDR1 SQVTM, CDR2 ANQGSEA. V lost 6 bases to trimming and J lost 0 bases, with 12 bases between them. The CDR3 totals 15 residues. CDR3 sequence reads: CSVRGQSSGANVLTF. DNA of the CDR3: TGCAGCGTCCGCGGACAGTCCTCTGGGGCCAACGTCCTGACTTTC. The variable domain in full, completed from reference TRBV29-1 and TRBJ2-6, reads SAVISQKPSRDICQRGTSLTIQCQVDSQVTMMFWYRQQPGQSLTLIATANQGSEATYESGFVIDKFPISRPNLTFSTLTVSNMSPEDSSIYLCSVRGQSSGANVLTFGAGSRLTVL.

The V and J genes are TRBV11-2 and TRBJ1-1; maybe TRBD1 (5 bases). Germline CDR1 and CDR2: SGHAT and FQNNGV. Trimming removed 6 bases at V and 0 bases at J, with 11 bases between. The CDR3 contains 14 residues. The CDR3 DNA reads TGTGCCAGCAGTCTAAGACAGATGAACACTGAAGCTTTCTTT. This codes for CASSLRQMNTEAFF. Full variable domain (remainder filled in from reference TRBV11-2 and TRBJ1-1): EAGVAQSPRYKIIEKRQSVAFWCNPISGHATLYWYQQILGQGPKLLIQFQNNGVVDDSQLPKDRFSAERLKGVDSTLKIQPAKLEDSAVYLCASSLRQMNTEAFFGQGTRLTVV.

The chain employs TRBV4-1 and TRBJ2-4, with TRBD2 as a possible D gene (6 bases). This CDR3 comprises 18 residues. Trimming pared 4 bases from V and 1 base from J, leaving 20 bases between. CDR1 and CDR2 from the germline V gene are MGHRA and YSYEKL. CDR3 bases: TGCGCCAGCAGCCTAATACCGGGAGCGCCTTCGGCCAAAAACATTCAGTACTTC. It encodes CASSLIPGAPSAKNIQYF.

This clone was observed once. The genes are TRBV6-6 and TRBJ1-2; 7 nucleotides line up with TRBD1. J gave up 2 bases and V 6 bases, and 12 bases lay outside the gene matches. CDR1 is MNHNY, CDR2 SVGAGI, per germline (reference sequence). There are 16 residues in the CDR3. Here the CDR3 reads CASSRADRRENYGYTF. As DNA, the CDR3 is TGTGCCAGCAGCCGGGCGGACAGGAGAGAAAACTATGGCTACACCTTC.

This rearrangement joins TRBV19 to TRBJ1-2; 9 positions match TRBD1. The length of the CDR3 is 13 residues. Trimming cost V 7 bases and J 2 bases; bases outside gene matches: 2. Germline CDR1 and CDR2: LNHDA and SQIVND (reference sequence). CDR3 DNA: TGTGCCAGTAAGGACAGGGGAAACTATGGCTACACCTTC. Translation: CASKDRGNYGYTF.

The chain links TRBV18 to TRBJ1-1; the D gene is possibly TRBD1 (6 bases). CDR1 is KGHSH and CDR2 is LQKENI in the germline V gene. Between the trimmed V and J ends, which lost 1 base and 7 bases, there was a span of 10 bases. CDR3 length: 13 residues. CDR3 in DNA: TGTGCCAGCTCACCACTAGGGGGTATTGAAGCTTTCTTT. Amino acids: CASSPLGGIEAFF.